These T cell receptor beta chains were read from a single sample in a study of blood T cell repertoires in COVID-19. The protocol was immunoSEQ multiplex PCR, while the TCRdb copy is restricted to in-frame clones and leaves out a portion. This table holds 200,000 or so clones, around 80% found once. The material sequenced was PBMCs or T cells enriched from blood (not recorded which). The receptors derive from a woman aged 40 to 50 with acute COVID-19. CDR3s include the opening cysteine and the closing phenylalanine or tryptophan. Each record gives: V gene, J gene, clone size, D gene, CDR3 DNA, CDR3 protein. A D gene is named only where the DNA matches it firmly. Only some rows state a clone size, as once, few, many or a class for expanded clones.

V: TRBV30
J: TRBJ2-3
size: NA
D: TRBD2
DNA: TGTGCCTGGAGTGCTCCGACTAGCGGGGGCACAGATACGCAGTATTTT
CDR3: CAWSAPTSGGTDTQYF

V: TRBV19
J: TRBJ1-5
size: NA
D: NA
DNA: TGTGCCAGTAGTAACCGGGCCTTGGGAGGCAATCAGCCCCAGCATTTT
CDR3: CASSNRALGGNQPQHF

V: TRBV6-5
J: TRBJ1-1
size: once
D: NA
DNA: TGTGCCAGCAGTTCCGCAATCGGGGCTTTCTTT
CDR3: CASSSAIGAFF

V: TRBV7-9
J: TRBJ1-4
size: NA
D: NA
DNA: TGTGCCAGCAGTTACACAGGGACACCGGGTGAAAAACTGTTTTTT
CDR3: CASSYTGTPGEKLFF

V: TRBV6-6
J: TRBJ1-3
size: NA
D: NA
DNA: TGTGCCAGCACCCATCCAGCGAAACTCTCTGGAAACACCATATATTTT
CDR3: CASTHPAKLSGNTIYF

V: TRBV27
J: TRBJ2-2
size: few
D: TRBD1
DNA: TGTGCCAGCAGTACAACCGGGACAGGGGGCGGGATCACCGGGGAGCTGTTTTTT
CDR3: CASSTTGTGGGITGELFF

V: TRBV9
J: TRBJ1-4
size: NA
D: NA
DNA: TGTGCCAGCAGCGTAGGGGAGTCGGGTCTTCGGGAAAAACTGTTTTTT
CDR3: CASSVGESGLREKLFF

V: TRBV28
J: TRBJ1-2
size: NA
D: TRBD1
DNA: TGTGCCAGCAGTTTAGGATCGCAGGGGGCGCGAGACTATGGCTACACCTTC
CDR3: CASSLGSQGARDYGYTF

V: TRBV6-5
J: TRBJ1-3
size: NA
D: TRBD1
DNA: TGTGCCAGCACCCGACAGGGGGCGAGTAACACCATATATTTT
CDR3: CASTRQGASNTIYF

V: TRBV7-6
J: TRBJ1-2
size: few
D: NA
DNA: TGTGCCAGCAGCTTAGCGACGGAGGGAGGCTACACCTTC
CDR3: CASSLATEGGYTF

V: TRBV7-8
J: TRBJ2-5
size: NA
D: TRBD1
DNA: TGTGCCAGCAGCCAACAGGGGGCTTTTAAGACCCAGTACTTC
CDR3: CASSQQGAFKTQYF

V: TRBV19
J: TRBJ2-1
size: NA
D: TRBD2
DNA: TGTGCCAGTAGTATAGCCCTAGCGGGAGTTGAGCAGTTCTTC
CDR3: CASSIALAGVEQFF

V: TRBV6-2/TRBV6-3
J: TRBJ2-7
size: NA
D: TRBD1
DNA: TGTGCCAGCAGTTACGAGGGACAGGGAGACAACGAGCAGTACTTC
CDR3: CASSYEGQGDNEQYF

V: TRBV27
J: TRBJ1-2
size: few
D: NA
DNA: TGTGCCAGCAGTCCGGGCTATGGCTACACCTTC
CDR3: CASSPGYGYTF

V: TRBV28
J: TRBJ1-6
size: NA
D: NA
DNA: TGTGCCAGCTTAGGACTGACCAATTCACCCCTCCACTTT
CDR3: CASLGLTNSPLHF

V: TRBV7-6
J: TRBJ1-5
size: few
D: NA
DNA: TGTGCAAGGGGGGGCTTTAGGAGTTATAGCAATCAGCCCCAGCATTTT
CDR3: CARGGFRSYSNQPQHF

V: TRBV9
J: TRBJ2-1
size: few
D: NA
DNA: TGTGCCAGCAGCGTAGATGGGCTCAATGCTGAGCAGTTCTTC
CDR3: CASSVDGLNAEQFF

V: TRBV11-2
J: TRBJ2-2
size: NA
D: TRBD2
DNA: TGTGCCAGCAGCTTAGGGGGTCTAGCGGTTAACACCGGGGAGCTGTTTTTT
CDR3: CASSLGGLAVNTGELFF

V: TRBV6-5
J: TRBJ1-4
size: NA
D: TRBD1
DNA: TGTGCCAGCAGTTCCGGGACAGGTAGCCTAAAACTGTTTTTT
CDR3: CASSSGTGSLKLFF

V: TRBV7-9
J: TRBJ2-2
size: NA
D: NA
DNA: TGTGCCAGCAGCTTAGCGGACTCCCACACCGGGGAGCTGTTTTTT
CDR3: CASSLADSHTGELFF

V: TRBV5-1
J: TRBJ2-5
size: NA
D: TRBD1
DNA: TGCGCCAGCAGCTTGCTGGGGACAGGGGGCTTGGAGACCCAGTACTTC
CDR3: CASSLLGTGGLETQYF

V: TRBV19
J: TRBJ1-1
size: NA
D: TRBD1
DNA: TGTGCCAGTAGTATTACAGGGGATAACACTGAAGCTTTCTTT
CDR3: CASSITGDNTEAFF

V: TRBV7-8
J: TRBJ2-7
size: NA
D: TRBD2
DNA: TGTGCCAGCAGCTTAGGGGCGGGGGGACCCTACGAGCAGTACTTC
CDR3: CASSLGAGGPYEQYF

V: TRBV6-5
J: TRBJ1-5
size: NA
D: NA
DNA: TGTGCCAGCAGTTACGGCGCCGGACTCAAGCCCCAGCATTTT
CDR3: CASSYGAGLKPQHF

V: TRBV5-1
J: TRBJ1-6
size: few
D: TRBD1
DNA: TGCGCCAGCAAAACGGGACAGGTTTCCAATTCACCCCTCCACTTT
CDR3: CASKTGQVSNSPLHF

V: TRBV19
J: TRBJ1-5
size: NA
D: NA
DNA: TGTGCCAGTAGTTTCGGGGGGGGCCAGTATAGTCTGGATCAGCCCCAGCATTTT
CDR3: CASSFGGGQYSLDQPQHF

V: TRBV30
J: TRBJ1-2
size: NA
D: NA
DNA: TGTGCCTGGAGTGTAATAGACTATGGCTACACCTTC
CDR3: CAWSVIDYGYTF

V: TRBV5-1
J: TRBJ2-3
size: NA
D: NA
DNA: TGCGCCAGCAGCCTGGACAGACCCAAGGATACGCAGTATTTT
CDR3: CASSLDRPKDTQYF

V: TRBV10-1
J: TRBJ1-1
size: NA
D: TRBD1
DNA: TGCGCCAGCAGTCCTCCGGGACAGGGGGCTGAAGCTTTCTTT
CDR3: CASSPPGQGAEAFF

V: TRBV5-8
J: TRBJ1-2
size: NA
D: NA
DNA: TGTGCCAGCAGCCGGCTAGGAATATCCGGTGCAGGGGGCTACACCTTC
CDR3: CASSRLGISGAGGYTF

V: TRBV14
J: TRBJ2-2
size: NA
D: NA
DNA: TGTGCCAGCAGCCAAAAATTAGCGGCGGGGACCGGGGAGCTGTTTTTT
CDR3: CASSQKLAAGTGELFF

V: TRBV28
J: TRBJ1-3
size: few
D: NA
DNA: TGTGCCAGCAGTCCCCAGGCATTAGGGAGAGGGGGAAACACCATATATTTT
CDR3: CASSPQALGRGGNTIYF

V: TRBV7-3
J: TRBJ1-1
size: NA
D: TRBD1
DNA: TGTGCCAGCAGCCCTGACAGGGGAGGAGAAGCTTTCTTT
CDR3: CASSPDRGGEAFF

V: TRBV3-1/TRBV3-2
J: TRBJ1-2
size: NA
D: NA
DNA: TGTGCCAGCAGCCAGGACAGTGGGGGGAGGGACTATGGCTACACCTTC
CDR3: CASSQDSGGRDYGYTF

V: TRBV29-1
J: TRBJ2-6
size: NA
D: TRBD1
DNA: TGCAGCGTCATACAGGGGATCCACTCTGGGGCCAACGTCCTGACTTTC
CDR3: CSVIQGIHSGANVLTF

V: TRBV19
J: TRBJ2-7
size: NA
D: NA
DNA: TGTGCCAGTAGCGTCGAACTCAGCGGAGGGCAGTACTTC
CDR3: CASSVELSGGQYF

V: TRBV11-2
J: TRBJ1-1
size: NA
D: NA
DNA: TGTGCCAGCAGCCCCCTGAGGCTGACTGAAGCTTTCTTT
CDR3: CASSPLRLTEAFF

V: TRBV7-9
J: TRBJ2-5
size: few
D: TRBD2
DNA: TGTGCCAGCAGCCCTAGACTAGCGGGGGCGCAAGAGACCCAGTACTTC
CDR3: CASSPRLAGAQETQYF

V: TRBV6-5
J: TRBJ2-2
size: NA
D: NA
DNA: TGTGCCGCAACTTACAGGCTTGGGACCGGGGAGCTGTTTTTT
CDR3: CAATYRLGTGELFF

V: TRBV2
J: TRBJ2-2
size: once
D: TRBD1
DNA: TGTGCCAGCAGTGGGGACAGGGCTCACACCGGGGAGCTGTTTTTT
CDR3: CASSGDRAHTGELFF